This T cell receptor beta chain was documented in a study of graft-versus-host responses after intestinal transplantation. Study-wide context: Transplants were multivisceral, liver-intestinal, or isolated intestinal. Tacrolimus plus steroids were given to all recipients for 2 to 4 years, preceded by anti-thymocyte globulin induction. Whole-study results and caveats: Some patients had graft-donor T cell macrochimerism, and their allografts showed high graft-versus-host to host-versus-graft clonal ratios. There were GvH clones found in recipient marrow, and some of them appeared first in ileum or blood.

In the case of this clone: Its target is unknown.

The germline gives CDR1 SGHAT, CDR2 FQNNGV. Trimming cost V 5 bases and J 5 bases, with 9 bases left between them. The CDR3 sequence is 12 residues long. The data were produced by immunoSEQ multiplex PCR, yet TCRdb's version contains in-frame clones alone and is incomplete. The sample has tens of thousands of clones; approximately 84% are singletons. The receptor's source is a human donor who was the organ donor for an intestinal transplant. The material sequenced was unstimulated CD4+ T cells sorted from spleen or lymph node cells, taken before transplant. The chain joins TRBV11-2 to TRBJ2-5; D unclear. CDR3 in amino acids: CASSMTSETQYF. As DNA, the CDR3 is TGTGCCAGCAGCATGACCTCTGAGACCCAGTACTTC.